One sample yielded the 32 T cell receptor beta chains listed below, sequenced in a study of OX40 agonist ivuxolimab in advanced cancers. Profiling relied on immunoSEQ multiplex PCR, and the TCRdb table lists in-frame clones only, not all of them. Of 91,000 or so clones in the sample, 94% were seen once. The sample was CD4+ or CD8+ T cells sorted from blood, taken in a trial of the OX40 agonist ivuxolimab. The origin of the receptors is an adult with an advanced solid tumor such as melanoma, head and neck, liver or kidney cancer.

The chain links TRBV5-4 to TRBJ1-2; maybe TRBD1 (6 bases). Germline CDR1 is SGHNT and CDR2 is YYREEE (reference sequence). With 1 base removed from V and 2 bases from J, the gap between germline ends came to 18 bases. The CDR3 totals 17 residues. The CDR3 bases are TGTGCCAGCAGCTTGCCCGAGGGGGGGGCATTAAACTATGGCTACACCTTC. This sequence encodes CASSLPEGGALNYGYTF.

The CDR3 DNA is TGTGCCAGCAGTTACCCGGGACAGCGCACTGAAGCTTTCTTT. Its protein product is CASSYPGQRTEAFF. The chain employs TRBV6-5 and TRBJ1-1; TRBD1 matches 7 bases. The ends lost 2 bases at V and 4 bases at J; junction bases unmatched: 4. This CDR3 comprises 14 residues. Germline CDR1 MNHEY, CDR2 SVGAGI.

In nucleotides, the CDR3 is TGTGCCAGCAGCCCTCGCCGGACAGGGACGGGCTACACCTTC. Its protein product is CASSPRRTGTGYTF. J is TRBJ1-2 and V is TRBV9; 8 bases map to TRBD1. Germline V lookup: CDR1 SGDLS, CDR2 YYNGEE. The length of the CDR3 is 14 residues. V was clipped by 4 bases and J by 8 bases; unmatched bases: 10. Looking up the rest from reference TRBV9 and TRBJ1-2 gives the full variable domain: DSGVTQTPKHLITATGQRVTLRCSPRSGDLSVYWYQQSLDQGLQFLIQYYNGEERAKGNILERFSAQQFPDLHSELNLSSLELGDSALYFCASSPRRTGTGYTFGSGTRLTVV.

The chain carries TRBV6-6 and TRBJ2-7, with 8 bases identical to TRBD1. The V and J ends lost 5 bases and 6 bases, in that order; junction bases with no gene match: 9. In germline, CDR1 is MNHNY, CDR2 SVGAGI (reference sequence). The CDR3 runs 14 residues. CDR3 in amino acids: CASSRLGTGGEQYF. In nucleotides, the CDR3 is TGTGCCAGCAGTCGTCTTGGGACAGGAGGCGAGCAGTACTTC.

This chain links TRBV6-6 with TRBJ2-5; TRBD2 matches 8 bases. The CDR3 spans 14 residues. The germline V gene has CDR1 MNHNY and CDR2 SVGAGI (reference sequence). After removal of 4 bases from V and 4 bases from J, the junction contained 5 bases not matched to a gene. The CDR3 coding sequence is TGTGCCAGCAGTTTCTCTACTAGCGGAGAGACCCAGTACTTC. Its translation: CASSFSTSGETQYF.

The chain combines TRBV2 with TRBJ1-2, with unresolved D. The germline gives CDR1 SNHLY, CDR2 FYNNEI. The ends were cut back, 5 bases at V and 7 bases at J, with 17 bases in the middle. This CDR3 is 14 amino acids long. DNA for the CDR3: TGTGCCAGCAGTTTCAGGCCCGAGGGATCTGGCTACACCTTC. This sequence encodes CASSFRPEGSGYTF.

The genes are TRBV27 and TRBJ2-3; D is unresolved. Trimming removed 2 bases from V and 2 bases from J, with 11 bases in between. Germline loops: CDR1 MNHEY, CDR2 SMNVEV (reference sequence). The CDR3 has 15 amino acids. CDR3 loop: CASSLTRAFTDTQYF. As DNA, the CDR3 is TGTGCCAGCAGTTTAACTCGAGCATTCACAGATACGCAGTATTTT.

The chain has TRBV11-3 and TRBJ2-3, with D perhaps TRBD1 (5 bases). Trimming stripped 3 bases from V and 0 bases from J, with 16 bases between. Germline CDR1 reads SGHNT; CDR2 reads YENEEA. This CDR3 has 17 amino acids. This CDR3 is CASSLPKGIHSTDTQYF. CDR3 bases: TGTGCCAGCAGCTTGCCCAAGGGGATCCATAGCACAGATACGCAGTATTTT.

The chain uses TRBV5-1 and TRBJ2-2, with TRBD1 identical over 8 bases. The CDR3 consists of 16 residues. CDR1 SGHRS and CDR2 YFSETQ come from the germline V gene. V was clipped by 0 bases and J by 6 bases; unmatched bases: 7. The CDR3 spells CASSLGAGGRAGELFF. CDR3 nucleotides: TGCGCCAGCAGCTTGGGCGCAGGGGGCAGGGCCGGGGAGCTGTTTTTT. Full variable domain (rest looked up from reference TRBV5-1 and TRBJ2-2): KAGVTQTPRYLIKTRGQQVTLSCSPISGHRSVSWYQQTPGQGLQFLFEYFSETQRNKGNFPGRFSGRQFSNSRSEMNVSTLELGDSALYLCASSLGAGGRAGELFFGEGSRLTVL.

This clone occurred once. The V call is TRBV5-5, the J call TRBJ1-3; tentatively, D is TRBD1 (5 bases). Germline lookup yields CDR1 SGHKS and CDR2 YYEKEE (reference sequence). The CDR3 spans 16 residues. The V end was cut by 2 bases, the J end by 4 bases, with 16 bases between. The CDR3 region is CASSFSPPGLGNTIYF. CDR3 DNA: TGTGCCAGCAGCTTTAGTCCTCCAGGGCTCGGAAACACCATATATTTT.

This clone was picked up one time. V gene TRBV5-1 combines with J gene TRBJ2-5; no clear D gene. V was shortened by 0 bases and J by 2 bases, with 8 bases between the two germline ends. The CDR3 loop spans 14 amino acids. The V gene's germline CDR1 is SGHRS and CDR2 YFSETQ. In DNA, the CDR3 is TGCGCCAGCAGCTTGGATCGGTATCAAGAGACCCAGTACTTC. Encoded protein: CASSLDRYQETQYF.

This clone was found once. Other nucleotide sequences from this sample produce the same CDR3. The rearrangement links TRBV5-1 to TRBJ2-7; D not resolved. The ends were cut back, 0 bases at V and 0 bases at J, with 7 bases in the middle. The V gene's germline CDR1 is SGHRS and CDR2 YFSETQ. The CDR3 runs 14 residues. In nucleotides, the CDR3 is TGCGCCAGCAGCTTGGAGGGCAGCTCCTACGAGCAGTACTTC. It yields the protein CASSLEGSSYEQYF.

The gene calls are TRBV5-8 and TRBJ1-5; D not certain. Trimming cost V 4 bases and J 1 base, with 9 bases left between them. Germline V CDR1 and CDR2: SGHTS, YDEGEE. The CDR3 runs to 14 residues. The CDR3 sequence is CASSPGPSNQPQHF. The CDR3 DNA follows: TGTGCCAGCAGCCCTGGACCGAGCAATCAGCCCCAGCATTTT.

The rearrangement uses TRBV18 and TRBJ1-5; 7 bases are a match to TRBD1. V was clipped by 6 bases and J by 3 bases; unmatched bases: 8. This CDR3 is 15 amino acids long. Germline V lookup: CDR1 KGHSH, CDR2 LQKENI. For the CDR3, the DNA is TGTGCCAGCTCGACCGGGACAGCAAACAATCAGCCCCAGCATTTT. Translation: CASSTGTANNQPQHF.

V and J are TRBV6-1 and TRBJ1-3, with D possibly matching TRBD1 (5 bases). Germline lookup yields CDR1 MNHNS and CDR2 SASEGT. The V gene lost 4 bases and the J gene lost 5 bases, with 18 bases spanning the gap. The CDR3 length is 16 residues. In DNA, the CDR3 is TGTGCCAGCAGTGCCGCGGAAGGGGTCGCCCGAAACACCATATATTTT. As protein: CASSAAEGVARNTIYF.

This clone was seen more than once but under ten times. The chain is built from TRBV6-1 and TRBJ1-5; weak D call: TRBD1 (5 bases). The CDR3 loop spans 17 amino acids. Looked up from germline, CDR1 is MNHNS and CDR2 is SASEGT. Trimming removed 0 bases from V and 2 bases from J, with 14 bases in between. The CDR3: CASSEARRARGNQPQHF. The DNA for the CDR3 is TGTGCCAGCAGTGAAGCTCGCAGGGCTAGGGGCAATCAGCCCCAGCATTTT.

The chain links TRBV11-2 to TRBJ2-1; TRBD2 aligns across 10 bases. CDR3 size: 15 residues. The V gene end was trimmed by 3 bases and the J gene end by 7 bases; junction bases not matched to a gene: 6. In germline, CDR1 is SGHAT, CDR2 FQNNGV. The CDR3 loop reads CASSFSGGSSNEQFF. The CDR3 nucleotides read TGTGCCAGCAGCTTTAGCGGGGGGTCGTCTAATGAGCAGTTCTTC.

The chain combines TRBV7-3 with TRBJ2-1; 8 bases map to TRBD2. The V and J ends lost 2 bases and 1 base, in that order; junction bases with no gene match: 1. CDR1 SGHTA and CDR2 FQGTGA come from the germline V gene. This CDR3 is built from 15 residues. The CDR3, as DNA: TGTGCCAGCAGCTTAGTAGCGGGGTCCTACAATGAGCAGTTCTTC. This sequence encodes CASSLVAGSYNEQFF.

For the CDR3, the DNA is TGTGCCAGCAGCCCCGATTACAATGAGCAGTTCTTC. This encodes CASSPDYNEQFF. This sequence joins TRBV5-5 and TRBJ2-1; D is uncertain. The germline V gene has CDR1 SGHKS and CDR2 YYEKEE (reference sequence). V lost 4 bases, J lost 4 bases, and 6 bases lay in between. The CDR3 totals 12 residues.

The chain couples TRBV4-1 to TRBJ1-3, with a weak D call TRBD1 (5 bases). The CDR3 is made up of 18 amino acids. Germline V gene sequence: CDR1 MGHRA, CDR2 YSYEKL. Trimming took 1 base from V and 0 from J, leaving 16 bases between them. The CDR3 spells CASSQAPRPGVSGNTIYF. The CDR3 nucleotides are TGCGCCAGCAGCCAAGCCCCTCGCCCGGGGGTCTCTGGAAACACCATATATTTT.

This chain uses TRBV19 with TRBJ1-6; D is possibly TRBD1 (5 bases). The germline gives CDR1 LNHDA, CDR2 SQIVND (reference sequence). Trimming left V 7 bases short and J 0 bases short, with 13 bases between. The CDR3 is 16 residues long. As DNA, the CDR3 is TGTGCCAGTACCCGGGGCACCAGCTCCTATAATTCACCCCTCCACTTT. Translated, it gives CASTRGTSSYNSPLHF.

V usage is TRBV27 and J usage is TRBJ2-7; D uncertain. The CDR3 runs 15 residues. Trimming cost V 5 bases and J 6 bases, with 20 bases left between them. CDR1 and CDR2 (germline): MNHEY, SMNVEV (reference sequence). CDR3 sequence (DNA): TGTGCCAGCAGTCCCCTTAGACTTGATCGCCCCGAGCAGTACTTC. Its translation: CASSPLRLDRPEQYF.

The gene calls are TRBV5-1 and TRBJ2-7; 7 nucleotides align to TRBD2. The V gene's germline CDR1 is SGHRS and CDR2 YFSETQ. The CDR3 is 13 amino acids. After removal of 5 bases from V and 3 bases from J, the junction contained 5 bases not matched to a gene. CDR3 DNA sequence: TGCGCCAGCAGTCGTACTAGCGACTACGAGCAGTACTTC. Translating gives CASSRTSDYEQYF.

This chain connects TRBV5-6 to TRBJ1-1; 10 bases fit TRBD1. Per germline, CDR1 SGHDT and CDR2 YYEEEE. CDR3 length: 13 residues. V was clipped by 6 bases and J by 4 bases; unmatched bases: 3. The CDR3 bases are TGTGCCAGCATCCGGACAGGGGGCACTGAAGCTTTCTTT. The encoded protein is CASIRTGGTEAFF.

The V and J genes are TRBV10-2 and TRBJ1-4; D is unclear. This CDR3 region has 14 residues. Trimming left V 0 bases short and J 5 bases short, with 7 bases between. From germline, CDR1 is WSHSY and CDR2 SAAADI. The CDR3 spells CASSESAANEKLFF. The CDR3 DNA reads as TGCGCCAGCAGTGAGTCGGCTGCGAATGAAAAACTGTTTTTT.

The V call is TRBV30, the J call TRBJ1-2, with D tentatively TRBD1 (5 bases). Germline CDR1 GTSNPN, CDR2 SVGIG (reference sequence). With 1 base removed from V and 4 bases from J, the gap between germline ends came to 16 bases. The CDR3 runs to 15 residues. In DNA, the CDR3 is TGTGCCTGGAGTGGCGGTTGGGGGGGTGGCTATGGCTACACCTTC. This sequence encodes CAWSGGWGGGYGYTF. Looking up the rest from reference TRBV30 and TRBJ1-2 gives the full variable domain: SQTIHQWPATLVQPVGSPLSLECTVEGTSNPNLYWYRQAAGRGLQLLFYSVGIGQISSEVPQNLSASRPQDRQFILSSKKLLLSDSGFYLCAWSGGWGGGYGYTFGSGTRLTVV.

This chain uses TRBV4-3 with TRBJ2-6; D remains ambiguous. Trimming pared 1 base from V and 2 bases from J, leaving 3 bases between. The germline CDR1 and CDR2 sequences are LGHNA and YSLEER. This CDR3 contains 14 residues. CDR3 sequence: CASSQVTGANVLTF. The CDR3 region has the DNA TGCGCCAGCAGCCAAGTTACTGGGGCCAACGTCCTGACTTTC.

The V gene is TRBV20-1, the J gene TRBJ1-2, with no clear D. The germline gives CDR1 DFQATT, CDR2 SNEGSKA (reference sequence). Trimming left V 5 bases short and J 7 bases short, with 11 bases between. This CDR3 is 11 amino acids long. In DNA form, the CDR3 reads TGCAGTGCTCCCCTGACAAGTGGCTACACCTTC. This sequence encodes CSAPLTSGYTF.

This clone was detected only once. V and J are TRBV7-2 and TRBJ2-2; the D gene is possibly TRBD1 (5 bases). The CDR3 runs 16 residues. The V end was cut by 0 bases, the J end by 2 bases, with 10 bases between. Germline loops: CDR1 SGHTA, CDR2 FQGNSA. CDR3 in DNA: TGTGCCAGCAGCTTAGCGTGGGGCAGAAACACCGGGGAGCTGTTTTTT. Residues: CASSLAWGRNTGELFF.

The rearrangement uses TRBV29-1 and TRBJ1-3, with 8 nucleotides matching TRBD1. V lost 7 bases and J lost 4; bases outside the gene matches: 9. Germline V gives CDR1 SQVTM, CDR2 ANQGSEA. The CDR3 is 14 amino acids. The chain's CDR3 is CSAFQGAGGNTIYF. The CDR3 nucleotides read TGCAGCGCGTTCCAGGGGGCAGGAGGAAACACCATATATTTT.

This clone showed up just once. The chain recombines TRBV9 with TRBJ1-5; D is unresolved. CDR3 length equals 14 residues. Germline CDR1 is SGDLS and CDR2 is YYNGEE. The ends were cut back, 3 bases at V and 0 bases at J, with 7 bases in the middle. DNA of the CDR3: TGTGCCAGCAGCGGGACTGGTAGCAATCAGCCCCAGCATTTT. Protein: CASSGTGSNQPQHF.

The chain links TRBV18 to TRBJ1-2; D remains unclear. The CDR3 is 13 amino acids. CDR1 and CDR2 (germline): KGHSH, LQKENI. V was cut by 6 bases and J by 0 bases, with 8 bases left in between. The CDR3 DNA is TGTGCCAGCTCGGCCAATTCTAACTATGGCTACACCTTC. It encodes CASSANSNYGYTF. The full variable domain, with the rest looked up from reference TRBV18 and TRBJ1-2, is NAGVMQNPRHLVRRRGQEARLRCSPMKGHSHVYWYRQLPEEGLKFMVYLQKENIIDESGMPKERFSAEFPKEGPSILRIQQVVRGDSAAYFCASSANSNYGYTFGSGTRLTVV.